One sample yielded the 19 T cell receptor beta chains listed below, sequenced in a study of patients and donors after allogeneic stem cell transplantation. TCRdb independently ran MiXCR on the RT-PCR reads; one entry per CDR3 protein. The sample lists about a million distinct CDR3 sequences, approximately 19% occurring once. Sequencing used blood, either unsorted or a sorted T cell fraction (not recorded which). The receptors shown here come from a human donor who was either an allogeneic HSCT recipient or a stem cell or donor lymphocyte infusion donor (not recorded which). It is not recorded whose cells these are; they may come from a transplant donor.

The gene calls are TRBV7-3 and TRBJ2-5; TRBD2 matches at 7 bases. The length of the CDR3 is 14 residues. Germline V gives CDR1 SGHTA, CDR2 FQGTGA. J lost 3 bases, V lost 3 bases, and 4 bases had no gene match. This chain's CDR3 is CASSFYGREETQYF. The CDR3 DNA sequence: TGTGCCAGCAGCTTTTATGGGAGGGAAGAGACCCAGTACTTC.

This clonotype came up many times. The CDR3 DNA follows: TGCGCCAGCATCGCGCGGGGGGCAAGAACAGATACGCAGTATTTT. Amino acids: CASIARGARTDTQYF. The chain couples TRBV5-1 to TRBJ2-3, with 8 bases matching TRBD2. Looked up from germline, CDR1 is SGHRS and CDR2 is YFSETQ. With V trimmed by 6 bases and J by 3 bases, 9 bases remained unmatched. The CDR3 length is 15 residues.

This clonotype was observed a few times. CDR3 nucleotides: TGTGCCAGCAGCCCCGAAAGGGTAGCGGGAGGCACAGATACGCAGTATTTT. Protein: CASSPERVAGGTDTQYF. The J gene is TRBJ2-3, the V gene TRBV9, with 9 bases aligning to TRBD2. Germline V lookup: CDR1 SGDLS, CDR2 YYNGEE. This CDR3 comprises 17 residues. The J segment lost 1 base and the V segment lost 4 bases, leaving 10 bases of the junction unmatched.

This chain links TRBV25-1 with TRBJ1-2; 7 bases map to TRBD1. Germline assignment: CDR1 MGHDK and CDR2 SYGVNS. The CDR3 covers 14 residues. Trimming cost V 10 bases and J 6 bases; bases outside gene matches: 14. CDR3 residues: CATRMEGAFHGYTF. CDR3 in DNA: TGTGCCACCCGGATGGAGGGGGCGTTTCATGGCTACACCTTC.

V is TRBV6-4 and J is TRBJ2-1, with D unresolved. Trimming took 6 bases from V and 7 from J, leaving 7 bases between them. From germline, CDR1 is MRHNA and CDR2 SNTAGT. The CDR3 loop spans 11 amino acids. The CDR3 sequence: CASRVWNEQFF. The CDR3 region has the DNA TGTGCCAGCAGGGTTTGGAATGAGCAGTTCTTC.

V is TRBV29-1 and J is TRBJ2-7; D not resolved. The germline CDR1 and CDR2 sequences are SQVTM and ANQGSEA. Deletions cut 7 bases from V and 0 bases from J, with 10 bases between. This CDR3 is 12 amino acids long. The CDR3 DNA reads as TGCAGCGCTCTCAAGAGCTCCTACGAGCAGTACTTC. It yields the protein CSALKSSYEQYF.

There are a few counts of this clonotype. This chain uses TRBV7-9 with TRBJ1-5; no reliable D call. Trimming stripped 1 base from V and 0 bases from J, with 10 bases between. The CDR3 totals 16 residues. Germline V gene data show CDR1 as SEHNR and CDR2 as FQNEAQ (reference sequence). Written as DNA, the CDR3 is TGTGCCAGCAGCTTAGGGAGCCGATATAGCAATCAGCCCCAGCATTTT. As protein: CASSLGSRYSNQPQHF. The full variable domain, rest sourced from reference TRBV7-9 and TRBJ1-5, is DTGVSQNPRHKITKRGQNVTFRCDPISEHNRLYWYRQTLGQGPEFLTYFQNEAQLEKSRLLSDRFSAERPKGSFSTLEIQRTEQGDSAMYLCASSLGSRYSNQPQHFGDGTRLSIL.

The chain employs TRBV21-1 and TRBJ1-2; the table's D gene call, TRBD1, was not cross checked with the DNA. TRBV21-1 is an annotated pseudogene. CDR3 size: 9 residues. CDR3 protein: CASRGQGTF. CDR3 DNA sequence: TGTGCCAGCAGGGGACAGGGAACCTTC.

The CDR3 nucleotides read TGTGCCAGCAGCTTAGTCCATAGTGAAGGTGGGGGCCTAACCTACGAGCAGTACTTC. Translating gives CASSLVHSEGGGLTYEQYF. The V call is TRBV11-1, the J call TRBJ2-7; D perhaps matches TRBD1 (6 bases). CDR1 and CDR2 (germline): SGHAT, FQDESV (reference sequence). V was pared by 1 base and J by 2 bases, with 24 bases between. This CDR3 region has 19 residues.

This clonotype was observed a few times. The J gene is TRBJ2-7, the V gene TRBV20-1; 8 bases agree with TRBD1. V dropped 4 bases and J dropped 7; count of bases not matched to a gene: 9. Germline values: CDR1 DFQATT, CDR2 SNEGSKA (reference sequence). This CDR3 has 13 residues. The CDR3 protein is CSAIKQGVGEQYF. DNA of the CDR3: TGCAGTGCTATAAAACAGGGGGTGGGGGAGCAGTACTTC.

In its sample, this clonotype was seen a few times. The chain joins TRBV29-1 to TRBJ2-1, with D perhaps TRBD2 (6 bases). The CDR3 consists of 13 residues. V was trimmed by 4 bases and J by 4 bases, leaving 11 bases between them. Germline-derived CDR1 and CDR2 are SQVTM and ANQGSEA. Written as DNA, the CDR3 is TGCAGCGTTGCCGGGACTTTATACAATGAGCAGTTCTTC. Protein product: CSVAGTLYNEQFF.

This clonotype was recorded at least ten times. The rearrangement uses TRBV12-3 or TRBV12-4 and TRBJ2-1; D may be TRBD2 (5 bases). This CDR3 contains 15 residues. The V end lost 5 bases, the J end lost 6 bases, and 17 bases lay between the germline ends. DNA of the CDR3: TGTGCCAGCAGTCCCCCCCCGGGGTTGGGCAATGAGCAGTTCTTC. Translating it yields CASSPPPGLGNEQFF.

J is TRBJ1-1 and V is TRBV6-1; 9 nucleotides line up with TRBD1. The germline gives CDR1 MNHNS, CDR2 SASEGT. The V gene end was trimmed by 10 bases and the J gene end by 11 bases; junction bases not matched to a gene: 17. The CDR3 totals 14 residues. The CDR3 is CATTLQGALDRAFF. The CDR3 DNA reads as TGTGCCACCACCCTACAGGGGGCGTTAGACCGGGCTTTCTTT.

There are a few counts of this clonotype. This chain links TRBV20-1 with TRBJ1-2; no clear D gene. The CDR3 covers 14 residues. Trimming removed 5 bases from V and 2 bases from J, with 15 bases in between. In germline, CDR1 is DFQATT, CDR2 SNEGSKA (reference sequence). CDR3 DNA: TGCAGTGCTCCCCTAAGAGCATTCAACTATGGCTACACCTTC. It encodes CSAPLRAFNYGYTF.

In this sample, this clonotype turned up a few times. This chain uses TRBV20-1 with TRBJ1-6, with D possibly being TRBD1 (5 bases). Germline V gene lookup returns CDR1 DFQATT and CDR2 SNEGSKA (reference sequence). The V end lost 0 bases, the J end lost 3 bases, and 9 bases lay between the germline ends. The CDR3 covers 15 residues. The CDR3 loop reads CSARDPGFYNSPLHF. Here the CDR3 DNA reads TGCAGTGCTAGAGACCCAGGGTTCTATAATTCACCCCTCCACTTT.

The sample holds a few counts of this clonotype. The V and J genes are TRBV6-1 and TRBJ1-4; D might be TRBD1 (5 bases). The CDR3 sequence is 14 residues long. Germline V gene data show CDR1 as MNHNS and CDR2 as SASEGT. Trimming stripped 6 bases from V and 7 bases from J, with 15 bases between. In DNA form, the CDR3 reads TGTGCCAGCAGAAAGGGGCTTCTGGGTGAAAAACTGTTTTTT. Translating gives CASRKGLLGEKLFF.

This clonotype was picked up a small number of times. The rearrangement links TRBV27 to TRBJ2-5, with D maybe TRBD1 (6 bases). Germline V gene sequence: CDR1 MNHEY, CDR2 SMNVEV (reference sequence). Between the trimmed V and J ends, which lost 8 bases and 4 bases, there was a span of 20 bases. The CDR3 runs to 15 residues. CDR3 DNA: TGTGCCAGCTCCGAGAGTTGGGACAAGGGAGAGACCCAGTACTTC. It translates to CASSESWDKGETQYF.

The rearrangement uses TRBV3-1 and TRBJ2-2; D may match TRBD1 or TRBD2 (7 bases each). The CDR3 is 17 amino acids. V dropped 7 bases and J dropped 7 bases, with 25 bases sitting between them. Germline V gives CDR1 LGHDT, CDR2 YNNKEL (reference sequence). This chain's CDR3 is CASTPLMGRGLYGELFF. The CDR3 DNA reads as TGTGCCAGCACTCCCCTCATGGGGAGGGGGCTGTACGGGGAGCTGTTTTTT. The whole variable domain, remainder taken from reference TRBV3-1 and TRBJ2-2, is DTAVSQTPKYLVTQMGNDKSIKCEQNLGHDTMYWYKQDSKKFLKIMFSYNNKELIINETVPNRFSPKSPDKAHLNLHINSLELGDSAVYFCASTPLMGRGLYGELFFGEGSRLTVL.

This clonotype was observed many times. V and J are TRBV13 and TRBJ2-2; D remains unclear. With 1 base removed from V and 2 bases from J, the gap between germline ends came to 20 bases. The CDR3 spans 19 residues. The germline gives CDR1 PRHDT, CDR2 FYEKMQ (reference sequence). The DNA for the CDR3 is TGTGCCAGCAGCTTAGCCCTGCCGATCGGGCCGCTCAACACCGGGGAGCTGTTTTTT. Protein: CASSLALPIGPLNTGELFF.